This T cell receptor beta chain is from a study of blood T cell repertoires in COVID-19. Trimming cost V 2 bases and J 10 bases, with 15 bases left between them. The germline V gene encodes CDR1 MNHEY and CDR2 SVGAGI. CDR3 length equals 15 residues. Original analysis: Counts of nucleated cells, estimated from reference gene primer amplification, were obtained. The protocol was immunoSEQ multiplex PCR, while the TCRdb copy is restricted to in-frame clones and leaves out a portion. D and trimming were read from the DNA, whereas the V and J calls and clone size are those reported in that table. The sample shows about 170,000 clones, approximately 88% of them seen only once. This clone came up a few times.

The sequence came from a man aged 18 to 30 with active or convalescent COVID-19. The chain is built from TRBV6-5 and TRBJ1-6; a possible D gene is TRBD1 (5 bases). The sample comprised peripheral blood. Written as DNA, the CDR3 is TGTGCCAGCAGTTACACCTGGGGGGGAAGCTCACCCCTCCACTTT. As protein: CASSYTWGGSSPLHF.